Presented here are 23 T cell receptor beta chains from one specimen sequenced in a study of blood T cells in healthy people across ages. A second PCR of about 6 to 12 cycles used a sample-barcoded 5' primer and a J-beta primer mix. Each CDR3 protein is one row after TCRdb ran MiXCR on the 5' RACE reads. The profile shows 1.5 million to 1.9 million distinct CDR3 sequences, 35% to 45% of them singletons. Sample: blood. Source of these receptors: a young woman in good health.

The V call is TRBV10-3, the J call TRBJ2-7; TRBD1 aligns across 9 bases. The germline gives CDR1 ENHRY, CDR2 SYGVKD. The CDR3 is made up of 14 amino acids. The V segment lost 10 bases and the J segment 1 base; nucleotides outside the gene matches: 8. CDR3 in amino acids: CATQLGQGSYEQYF. The CDR3 DNA follows: TGTGCCACCCAACTGGGACAGGGATCCTACGAGCAGTACTTC.

This chain links TRBV10-2 with TRBJ1-2, with D perhaps matching TRBD1 (5 bases). V lost 4 bases and J lost 7, with 19 bases in between. The CDR3 contains 15 residues. Germline CDR1 and CDR2: WSHSY and SAAADI. The CDR3: CASSGEGFRRGGYTF. The DNA of the CDR3 is TGCGCCAGCAGTGGTGAGGGGTTCCGGAGGGGTGGCTACACCTTC.

This clonotype was recorded many times. V and J are TRBV7-2 and TRBJ2-3; 9 positions agree with TRBD1. V shed 7 bases, J shed 2 bases, and the junction held 4 bases outside the gene matches. CDR1 is SGHTA, CDR2 FQGNSA, per germline. The CDR3 length is 14 residues. In DNA form, the CDR3 reads TGTGCCAGCAATCGGGACAGGGTCACAGATACGCAGTATTTT. Amino acid sequence: CASNRDRVTDTQYF.

In the case of this clonotype: A junction end diverges from the germline sequence, so it may reflect a read error. The chain joins TRBV2 to TRBJ2-5; 11 bases match TRBD2. This CDR3 contains 15 residues. CDR1 is SNHLY and CDR2 is FYNNEI in the germline V gene. The chain's CDR3 is CASISTSGDRETQYF. CDR3 bases: TGTGCCAGCATATCGACTAGCGGGGACCGAGAGACCCAGTACTTT. The variable domain in full, with the rest retrieved from reference TRBV2 and TRBJ2-5, is EPEVTQTPSHQVTQMGQEVILRCVPISNHLYFYWYRQILGQKVEFLVSFYNNEISEKSEIFDDQFSVERPDGSNFTLKIRSTKLEDSAMYFCASISTSGDRETQYFGPGTRLLVL.

This sequence joins TRBV7-2 and TRBJ1-4; D may be TRBD1 (6 bases). CDR1 and CDR2 from the germline V gene are SGHTA and FQGNSA. The CDR3 extends over 16 amino acids. The V gene lost 5 bases and the J gene lost 8 bases, with 21 bases spanning the gap. The CDR3 DNA is TGTGCCAGCAGCCCGAATCCCCAGGGGCTGAAGGAAAAACTGTTTTTT. Translated: CASSPNPQGLKEKLFF.

The table lists this clonotype with a few counts. This sequence joins TRBV6-2 or TRBV6-3 and TRBJ2-7; 7 nucleotides line up with TRBD2. CDR1 and CDR2 (germline): MNHEY, SVGEGT. The length of the CDR3 is 15 residues. V dropped 7 bases and J dropped 3; count of bases not matched to a gene: 12. The DNA for the CDR3 is TGTGCCAGCACTCCCGAGGCGGCTAGCGGCTACGAGCAGTACTTC. Encoded protein: CASTPEAASGYEQYF.

Only a few counts were recorded for this clonotype. J is TRBJ2-4 and V is TRBV12-3 or TRBV12-4; D may match TRBD1 or TRBD2 (5 bases each). The CDR3 is made up of 15 amino acids. V gave up 4 bases and J gave up 2 bases, with 12 bases separating them. Written as DNA, the CDR3 is TGTGCCAGCAGTTGGGACCTAGGGTCCAAAAACATTCAGTACTTC. Amino acids: CASSWDLGSKNIQYF.

CDR3: CASSASFFLGYTF. In nucleotides, the CDR3 is TGTGCCAGCAGTGCCTCATTTTTCCTTGGCTACACCTTC. V is TRBV27 and J is TRBJ1-2; D is uncertain. CDR1 MNHEY and CDR2 SMNVEV come from the germline V gene (reference sequence). Deletions cut 5 bases from V and 7 bases from J, with 14 bases between. This CDR3 is 13 amino acids long.

This chain uses TRBV28 with TRBJ2-1; a weak D match, TRBD2 (5 bases). The germline V gene encodes CDR1 MDHEN and CDR2 SYDVKM. Trimming removed 8 bases from V and 4 bases from J, with 18 bases in between. CDR3 length equals 15 residues. The CDR3 here is CASSFTRAPYNEQFF. The DNA of the CDR3 is TGTGCCAGCTCTTTTACTAGGGCTCCTTACAATGAGCAGTTCTTC.

This clonotype was picked up a small number of times. The CDR3 is CSAGALTDSYEQYF. CDR3 DNA sequence: TGCAGTGCTGGGGCCCTGACGGATTCCTACGAGCAGTACTTC. This sequence joins TRBV20-1 and TRBJ2-7, with TRBD1 as a possible D gene (5 bases). Germline loops: CDR1 DFQATT, CDR2 SNEGSKA (reference sequence). V lost 5 bases and J 1 base, leaving 15 bases between the germline ends. The CDR3 is 14 amino acids.

To note about this clonotype: It may be a read error: a sequence one base away is much more abundant. This rearrangement joins TRBV12-3 or TRBV12-4 to TRBJ2-1, with D perhaps matching TRBD2 (5 bases). The ends were cut back, 3 bases at V and 10 bases at J, with 16 bases in the middle. The CDR3 extends over 14 amino acids. The CDR3 region has the DNA TGTGCCAGCAGTTTCTCCGGACTCCTATACGAGCAGTTCTTC. It codes for CASSFSGLLYEQFF.

The chain employs TRBV13 and TRBJ2-2; D is possibly TRBD2 (6 bases). The CDR3 sequence is 15 residues long. CDR1 and CDR2 (germline): PRHDT, FYEKMQ (reference sequence). The V end was cut by 4 bases, the J end by 4 bases, with 13 bases between. CDR3 loop: CASSSRLGSTGELFF. CDR3 nucleotides: TGTGCCAGCAGCTCCCGACTAGGTAGCACCGGGGAGCTGTTTTTT.

This clonotype was observed at least ten times. The V gene is TRBV29-1, the J gene TRBJ2-1; unclear D gene. Trimming removed 4 bases at V and 7 bases at J, with 8 bases between. The V gene's germline CDR1 is SQVTM and CDR2 ANQGSEA. The CDR3 contains 11 residues. CDR3 protein: CSVALPNEQFF. The CDR3 DNA follows: TGCAGCGTTGCGCTTCCAAATGAGCAGTTCTTC.

This clonotype was seen only a few times. V gene TRBV6-1 combines with J gene TRBJ2-3; perhaps TRBD2 as D (6 bases). Germline V gives CDR1 MNHNS, CDR2 SASEGT. V was pared by 1 base and J by 5 bases, with 16 bases between. The CDR3 contains 16 residues. The CDR3 sequence is CASSEGRRGILDTQYF. The CDR3 nucleotides read TGTGCCAGCAGTGAAGGGAGGAGGGGCATCTTAGATACGCAGTATTTT.

The chain has TRBV10-3 and TRBJ2-7; 8 positions match TRBD2. V was pared by 6 bases and J by 2 bases, with 3 bases of the junction left unmatched. The CDR3 runs to 13 residues. Germline CDR1 is ENHRY and CDR2 is SYGVKD. The CDR3 nucleotides read TGTGCCATCAGCTGGGGACTAGCCTACGAGCAGTACTTC. Translating gives CAISWGLAYEQYF.

The chain joins TRBV12-3 or TRBV12-4 to TRBJ2-3; D may be TRBD2 (6 bases). The germline V and J ends were trimmed by 3 bases and 10 bases, with 14 bases remaining between them. The CDR3 is made up of 13 amino acids. The CDR3 sequence is CASSLGGPVAQYF. DNA for the CDR3: TGTGCCAGCAGTTTGGGGGGTCCGGTAGCGCAGTATTTT.

This clonotype appeared a few times. The V gene is TRBV6-2 or TRBV6-3, the J gene TRBJ1-5, with TRBD1 identical over 7 bases. The CDR3 has 14 amino acids. Trimming took 9 bases from V and 0 from J; bases not matched to a gene: 5. The germline CDR1 and CDR2 sequences are MNHEY and SVGEGT. The chain's CDR3 is CASRQGYSNQPQHF. The CDR3 DNA is TGTGCCAGTCGACAGGGATATAGCAATCAGCCCCAGCATTTT.

The rearrangement links TRBV5-1 to TRBJ1-1, with D possibly matching TRBD1 (5 bases). V lost 7 bases and J lost 4, with 23 bases in between. Per the germline V gene, CDR1 is SGHRS and CDR2 is YFSETQ. CDR3 length: 16 amino acids. CDR3 sequence reads: CASAQPQGSLVTEAFF. CDR3 in DNA: TGCGCCAGCGCCCAGCCCCAGGGATCGCTCGTCACTGAAGCTTTCTTT.

This clonotype was observed a handful of times. The V call is TRBV10-3, the J call TRBJ1-1, with 7 bases matching TRBD1. J was trimmed by 6 bases and V by 7 bases; bases with no gene match: 5. There are 12 residues in the CDR3. From germline, CDR1 is ENHRY and CDR2 SYGVKD. The chain's CDR3 is CAINQGGAEAFF. DNA for the CDR3: TGTGCCATCAACCAGGGGGGCGCTGAAGCTTTCTTT.

In the case of this clonotype: A clone one base away is much larger, so this may be a read error. The genes are TRBV10-3 and TRBJ2-1, with D perhaps matching TRBD1 (6 bases). The end of the DNA is better explained by TRBJ2-7, so the J call may be wrong. Germline CDR1 and CDR2: ENHRY and SYGVKD. This CDR3 has 13 amino acids. The CDR3 loop reads CAISGDTTHEQYF. The CDR3 nucleotides read TGTGCCATCAGCGGGGACACTACCCACGAGCAGTACTTC.

V usage is TRBV6-5 and J usage is TRBJ1-1, with 7 positions matching TRBD1. J gave up 6 bases and V 5 bases, and 6 bases lay outside the gene matches. This CDR3 region has 13 residues. Germline values: CDR1 MNHEY, CDR2 SVGAGI. As DNA, the CDR3 is TGTGCCAGCAGTCCCGACAGGGCCTCTGAAGCTTTCTTT. Encoded protein: CASSPDRASEAFF.

This clonotype came up a few times. V usage is TRBV14 and J usage is TRBJ1-6, with unresolved D. The CDR3 is made up of 14 amino acids. The ends were cut back, 0 bases at V and 8 bases at J, with 8 bases in the middle. Germline loops: CDR1 SGHDN, CDR2 FVKESK. The CDR3 DNA is TGTGCCAGCAGCCAAGAGGGGTGGGATTCACCCCTCCACTTT. This codes for CASSQEGWDSPLHF.

The chain has TRBV20-1 and TRBJ2-1, with 14 positions matching TRBD2. J lost 9 bases, V lost 0 bases, and 10 bases had no gene match. The CDR3 covers 17 residues. In germline, CDR1 is DFQATT, CDR2 SNEGSKA (reference sequence). The CDR3 is CSARDRPTSGRAAEQFF. For the CDR3, the DNA is TGCAGTGCTAGAGACCGACCGACTAGCGGGAGGGCCGCTGAGCAGTTCTTC.